The 7 T cell receptor beta chains below all came from one sample that was sequenced in a study of blood T cell repertoires in COVID-19. Some clones are missing from TCRdb's copy, which holds only in-frame ones; the method was immunoSEQ multiplex PCR. The sample lists 250,000 to 350,000 clones, about 87% occurring once. The specimen was PBMCs or T cells enriched from blood (not recorded which). The receptors originated from a woman aged 45-65 years who had recovered from COVID-19.

The chain joins TRBV5-5 to TRBJ2-7, with D maybe TRBD1 (6 bases). The germline V gene has CDR1 SGHKS and CDR2 YYEKEE (reference sequence). The V end was cut by 0 bases, the J end by 4 bases, with 14 bases between. CDR3 size: 15 residues. The CDR3 region is CASSLGPGTYYEQYF. The CDR3 nucleotides are TGTGCCAGCAGCTTGGGACCGGGGACATATTACGAGCAGTACTTC.

The count of this clone is one. The chain uses TRBV25-1 and TRBJ2-3, with 12 bases fitting TRBD2. CDR1 and CDR2 from the germline V gene are MGHDK and SYGVNS. The CDR3 sequence is 17 residues long. V lost 4 bases to trimming and J lost 2 bases; unmatched junction nucleotides: 7. CDR3 DNA sequence: TGTGCCAGCAGTGCGCTAGCGGGAGGGCCATCCACAGATACGCAGTATTTT. Its translation is CASSALAGGPSTDTQYF.

The V gene is TRBV6-5, the J gene TRBJ1-1; maybe TRBD1 (6 bases). There are 12 residues in the CDR3. Trimming removed 5 bases at V and 6 bases at J, with 10 bases between. Germline V gene data show CDR1 as MNHEY and CDR2 as SVGAGI. CDR3 protein: CASSPSGAEAFF. The DNA for the CDR3 is TGTGCCAGCAGTCCCTCAGGGGCTGAAGCTTTCTTT.

The chain uses TRBV6-5 and TRBJ1-1, with 8 positions matching TRBD1. The ends lost 5 bases at V and 4 bases at J; junction bases unmatched: 9. The CDR3 sequence is 15 residues long. Germline V gene sequence: CDR1 MNHEY, CDR2 SVGAGI. The CDR3 here is CASSKKGQGSTEAFF. The CDR3 nucleotides are TGTGCCAGCAGTAAAAAAGGACAGGGCTCCACTGAAGCTTTCTTT.

This clone was seen a few times. V usage is TRBV27 and J usage is TRBJ2-7, with TRBD2 matching over 11 bases. In germline, CDR1 is MNHEY, CDR2 SMNVEV (reference sequence). The junction had 10 bases not matched to a gene; V was cut back by 4 bases and J by 2 bases. This CDR3 has 17 amino acids. The CDR3 loop is CASSWVRLAGNTYEQYF. CDR3 DNA sequence: TGTGCCAGCAGTTGGGTTAGACTAGCGGGAAACACCTACGAGCAGTACTTC.

In its sample, this clone was seen a few times. The chain is built from TRBV2 and TRBJ1-5; 7 nucleotides match TRBD1. V trimming: 6 bases; J trimming: 7 bases; junction bases outside the gene matches: 12. CDR1 is SNHLY and CDR2 is FYNNEI in the germline V gene. The CDR3 is made up of 15 amino acids. This CDR3 is CASRGVAGGSQPQHF. DNA for the CDR3: TGTGCCAGCAGAGGGGTGGCAGGGGGAAGCCAGCCCCAGCATTTT. The full variable domain, in which reference TRBV2 and TRBJ1-5 provide the parts outside the CDR3, is EPEVTQTPSHQVTQMGQEVILRCVPISNHLYFYWYRQILGQKVEFLVSFYNNEISEKSEIFDDQFSVERPDGSNFTLKIRSTKLEDSAMYFCASRGVAGGSQPQHFGDGTRLSIL.

The chain combines TRBV19 with TRBJ2-2, with D possibly matching TRBD2 (5 bases). V dropped 7 bases and J dropped 4 bases, with 16 bases sitting between them. Germline loops: CDR1 LNHDA, CDR2 SQIVND (reference sequence). The CDR3 totals 15 residues. CDR3 DNA sequence: TGTGCCAGTATGAGGGCAAGTCGGAGCACCGGGGAGCTGTTTTTT. This codes for CASMRASRSTGELFF.